These 15 T cell receptor beta chains originate from one sample sequenced in a study of T cell changes during pregnancy in multiple sclerosis. Clones were sequenced by immunoSEQ multiplex PCR, and TCRdb holds only the in-frame ones, with some missing. Of some 68,000 clones listed, around 90% are singletons. The material sequenced was peripheral blood, taken in the second trimester of pregnancy. The source of these receptors is a female donor in good health, enrolled as a control in a pregnancy study.

The J gene is TRBJ2-7, the V gene TRBV11-3; TRBD2 matches 10 bases. The germline V gene has CDR1 SGHNT and CDR2 YENEEA. After removal of 5 bases from V and 9 bases from J, the junction contained 10 bases not matched to a gene. The CDR3 consists of 14 residues. The CDR3 spells CASSPGLAAPGQYF. The CDR3 nucleotides are TGTGCCAGCAGCCCTGGACTAGCGGCCCCTGGGCAGTACTTC.

This chain links TRBV5-1 with TRBJ2-3; 9 positions match TRBD1. With V trimmed by 0 bases and J by 1 base, 0 bases remained unmatched. Looked up from germline, CDR1 is SGHRS and CDR2 is YFSETQ. The length of the CDR3 is 15 residues. In DNA, the CDR3 is TGCGCCAGCAGCTTGGGGACAGGGGGCACAGATACGCAGTATTTT. Residues: CASSLGTGGTDTQYF.

The chain combines TRBV28 with TRBJ1-5; D possibly corresponds to TRBD1 (5 bases). Germline V gene lookup returns CDR1 MDHEN and CDR2 SYDVKM. The V end was cut by 3 bases, the J end by 5 bases, with 17 bases between. The CDR3 runs to 16 residues. The CDR3 bases are TGTGCCAGCAGTTTGGGGGGGAGGCAGGGAGATCAGCCCCAGCATTTT. Translation: CASSLGGRQGDQPQHF.

The rearrangement joins TRBV5-6 to TRBJ2-7; 7 bases map to TRBD1. CDR1 and CDR2 (germline): SGHDT, YYEEEE. This CDR3 spans 14 amino acids. Losses at the gene ends were 2 bases for V and 4 bases for J; bases not matched to a gene: 6. CDR3 sequence (DNA): TGTGCCAGCAGCTTTGCGACAGGGCCGTACGAGCAGTACTTC. It is translated as CASSFATGPYEQYF.

The genes are TRBV6-1 and TRBJ1-1, with D maybe TRBD1 (6 bases). This CDR3 is 14 amino acids long. Germline V CDR1 and CDR2: MNHNS, SASEGT. The V gene lost 6 bases and the J gene lost 2 bases, with 13 bases spanning the gap. The CDR3 loop is CASSQGHLNTEAFF. Here the CDR3 DNA reads TGTGCCAGCAGCCAGGGACATCTTAACACTGAAGCTTTCTTT.

The chain carries TRBV18 and TRBJ2-1; a weak D match, TRBD2 (6 bases). Looked up from germline, CDR1 is KGHSH and CDR2 is LQKENI. The CDR3 extends over 15 amino acids. The V and J ends lost 5 bases and 2 bases respectively, with 13 bases between them. CDR3 bases: TGTGCCAGCTCATCGCAGGGAGGCCCCTACAATGAGCAGTTCTTC. Its protein product is CASSSQGGPYNEQFF.

The V gene is TRBV7-9, the J gene TRBJ2-3; 14 nucleotides align to TRBD2. V trimming: 10 bases; J trimming: 3 bases; junction bases outside the gene matches: 12. The CDR3 spans 17 residues. Looked up from germline, CDR1 is SEHNR and CDR2 is FQNEAQ (reference sequence). Here the CDR3 reads CATTSGTSGSRTDTQYF. In DNA form, the CDR3 reads TGTGCCACTACATCCGGGACTAGCGGGAGTAGGACAGATACGCAGTATTTT.

CDR3 residues: CASRPQGGGNQPQHF. The DNA for the CDR3 is TGTGCCAGCAGGCCGCAGGGTGGTGGCAATCAGCCCCAGCATTTT. The chain has TRBV28 and TRBJ1-5; the D gene is possibly TRBD1 (5 bases). Germline-derived CDR1 and CDR2 are MDHEN and SYDVKM. V was clipped by 6 bases and J by 2 bases, with 14 bases between them. The length of the CDR3 is 15 residues.

The chain links TRBV19 to TRBJ1-3; TRBD1 might be the D (5 bases). Trimming cost V 7 bases and J 3 bases, with 16 bases left between them. CDR1 is LNHDA and CDR2 is SQIVND in the germline V gene (reference sequence). The CDR3 is made up of 15 amino acids. The DNA of the CDR3 is TGTGCCAGTACCGCCGGGACTTCTAGTGGAAACACCATATATTTT. This translates into CASTAGTSSGNTIYF.

CDR3 sequence: CASSGDRPRYSGNTIYF. The CDR3 nucleotides read TGTGCCAGCAGTGGGGACAGGCCAAGATACTCTGGAAACACCATATATTTT. The chain carries TRBV6-1 and TRBJ1-3; 8 positions agree with TRBD1. J was trimmed by 0 bases and V by 4 bases; bases with no gene match: 8. The CDR3 consists of 17 residues. Per the germline V gene, CDR1 is MNHNS and CDR2 is SASEGT.

The chain carries TRBV19 and TRBJ2-1; TRBD2 matches at 7 bases. This CDR3 spans 15 amino acids. The germline gives CDR1 LNHDA, CDR2 SQIVND (reference sequence). V shed 7 bases and J 4 bases; nucleotides not matched to a gene: 10. This chain's CDR3 is CASTTEGTIYNEQFF. CDR3 in DNA: TGTGCCAGTACCACAGAAGGGACTATATACAATGAGCAGTTCTTC. Combining the CDR3 with reference TRBV19 and TRBJ2-1 gives the whole variable domain DGGITQSPKYLFRKEGQNVTLSCEQNLNHDAMYWYRQDPGQGLRLIYYSQIVNDFQKGDIAEGYSVSREKKESFPLTVTSAQKNPTAFYLCASTTEGTIYNEQFFGPGTRLTVL.

V is TRBV6-1 and J is TRBJ2-3, with a tentative D call TRBD2 (6 bases). V gave up 6 bases and J gave up 1 base, with 14 bases separating them. CDR3 length: 15 residues. Germline V CDR1 and CDR2: MNHNS, SASEGT. The CDR3 spells CASSVSSGGTDTQYF. In nucleotides, the CDR3 is TGTGCCAGCAGCGTCTCATCGGGGGGCACAGATACGCAGTATTTT.

The gene calls are TRBV19 and TRBJ2-6, with D maybe TRBD2 (5 bases). The CDR3 loop spans 16 amino acids. The germline gives CDR1 LNHDA, CDR2 SQIVND (reference sequence). With 6 bases removed from V and 1 base from J, the gap between germline ends came to 13 bases. DNA for the CDR3: TGTGCCAGTAGACCGCCTAGAGGGTCTGGGGCCAACGTCCTGACTTTC. Translating gives CASRPPRGSGANVLTF.

The rearrangement uses TRBV30 and TRBJ2-1; the D is unclear. Germline-derived CDR1 and CDR2 are GTSNPN and SVGIG (reference sequence). The V gene lost 0 bases and the J gene lost 8 bases, with 5 bases spanning the gap. The CDR3 has 11 residues. DNA of the CDR3: TGTGCCTGGAGTGTATCGTATGAGCAGTTCTTC. It is translated as CAWSVSYEQFF.

The chain is built from TRBV5-3 and TRBJ2-1; maybe TRBD2 (5 bases). TRBV5-3 falls under the ORF class, with uncertain function. Trimming took 4 bases from V and 0 from J, leaving 23 bases between them. The CDR3 length is 19 residues. The CDR3 loop is CARSPLLRGPAYSYNEQFF. DNA for the CDR3: TGTGCCAGAAGCCCCTTATTACGCGGGCCAGCCTACTCCTACAATGAGCAGTTCTTC.